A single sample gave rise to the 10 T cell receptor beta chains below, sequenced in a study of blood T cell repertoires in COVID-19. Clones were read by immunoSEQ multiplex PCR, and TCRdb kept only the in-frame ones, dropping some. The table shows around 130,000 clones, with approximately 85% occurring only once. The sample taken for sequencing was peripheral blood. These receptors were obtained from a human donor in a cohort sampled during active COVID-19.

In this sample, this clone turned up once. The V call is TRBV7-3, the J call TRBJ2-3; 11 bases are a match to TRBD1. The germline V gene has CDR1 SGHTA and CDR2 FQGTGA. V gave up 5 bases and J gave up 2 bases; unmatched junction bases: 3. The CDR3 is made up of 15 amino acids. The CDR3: CASSRDRGFTDTQYF. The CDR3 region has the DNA TGTGCCAGCAGCAGGGACAGGGGGTTCACAGATACGCAGTATTTT.

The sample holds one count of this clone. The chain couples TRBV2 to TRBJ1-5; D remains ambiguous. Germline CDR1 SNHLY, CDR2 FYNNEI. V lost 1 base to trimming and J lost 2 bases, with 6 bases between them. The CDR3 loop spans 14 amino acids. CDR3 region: CASSEEGGNQPQHF. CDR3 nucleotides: TGTGCCAGCAGTGAAGAGGGAGGCAATCAGCCCCAGCATTTT.

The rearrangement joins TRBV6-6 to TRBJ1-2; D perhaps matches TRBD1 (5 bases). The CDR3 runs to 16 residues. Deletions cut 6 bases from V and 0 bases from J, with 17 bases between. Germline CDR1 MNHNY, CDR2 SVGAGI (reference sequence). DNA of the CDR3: TGTGCCAGCAGCCAGGTGGGGGGTAGGGCTAACTATGGCTACACCTTC. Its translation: CASSQVGGRANYGYTF.

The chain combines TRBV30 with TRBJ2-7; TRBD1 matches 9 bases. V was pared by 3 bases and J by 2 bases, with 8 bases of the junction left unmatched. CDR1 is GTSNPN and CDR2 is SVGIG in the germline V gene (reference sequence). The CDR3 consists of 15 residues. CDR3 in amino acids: CAWRTMDRGTYEQYF. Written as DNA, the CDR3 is TGTGCCTGGAGGACCATGGACAGGGGCACCTACGAGCAGTACTTC.

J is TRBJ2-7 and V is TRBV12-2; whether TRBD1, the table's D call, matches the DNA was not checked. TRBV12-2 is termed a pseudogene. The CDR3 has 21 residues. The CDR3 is CASRLARLSQRQVPCSYEQYF. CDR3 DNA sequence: TGTGCAAGTCGCTTAGCGAGGCTCTCTCAGCGACAGGTTCCCTGCTCCTACGAGCAGTACTTC.

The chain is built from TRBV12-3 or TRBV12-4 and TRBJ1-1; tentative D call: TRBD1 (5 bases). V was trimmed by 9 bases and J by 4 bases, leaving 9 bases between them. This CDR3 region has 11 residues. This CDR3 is CASQTVTEAFF. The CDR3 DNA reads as TGTGCCAGTCAGACAGTCACTGAAGCTTTCTTT.

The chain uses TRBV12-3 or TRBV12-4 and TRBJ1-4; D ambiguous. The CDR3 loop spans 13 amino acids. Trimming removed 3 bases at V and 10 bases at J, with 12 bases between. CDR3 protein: CASSFGSFGKLFF. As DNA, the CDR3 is TGTGCCAGCAGTTTCGGGTCATTTGGAAAACTGTTTTTT.

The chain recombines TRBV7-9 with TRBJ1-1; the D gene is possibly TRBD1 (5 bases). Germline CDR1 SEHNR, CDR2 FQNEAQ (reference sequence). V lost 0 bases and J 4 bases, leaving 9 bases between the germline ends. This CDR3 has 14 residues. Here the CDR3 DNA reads TGTGCCAGCAGCTTAGCGGGGGAGGGCACTGAAGCTTTCTTT. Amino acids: CASSLAGEGTEAFF.

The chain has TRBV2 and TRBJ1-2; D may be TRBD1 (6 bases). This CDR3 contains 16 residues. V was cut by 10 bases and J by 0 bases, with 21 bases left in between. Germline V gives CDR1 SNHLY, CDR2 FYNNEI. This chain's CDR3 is CATSRDNALANYGYTF. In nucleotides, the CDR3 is TGTGCCACCTCCCGGGACAACGCTCTGGCTAACTATGGCTACACCTTC.

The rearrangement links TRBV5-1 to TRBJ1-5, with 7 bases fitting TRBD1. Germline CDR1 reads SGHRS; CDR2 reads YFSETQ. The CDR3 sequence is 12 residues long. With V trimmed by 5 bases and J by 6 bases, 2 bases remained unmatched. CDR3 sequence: CASRRTGQPQHF. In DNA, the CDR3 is TGCGCCAGCAGGAGGACAGGTCAGCCCCAGCATTTT.